This T cell receptor (beta chain) was sequenced during a study of beta chain features in type 1 diabetes (dated by TCRdb to 2017 to 2018). In terms of the full investigation: Mean age, gender distribution, total cell number and subset yield did not differ between patients and healthy donors. A total of around 110,000,000 sorted cells were examined across all samples, and RNA yield correlated strongly with the number of cells per subset. The study compared TCRB repertoires of sorted circulating CD4+ T cell subsets between recently diagnosed type 1 diabetes patients and matched healthy donors. Regulatory and stem cell-like memory subsets were isolated from only 8 patients and roughly eight healthy donors, whereas naive and central memory subsets came from all 30 or so donors. Results the study describes overall, beyond this receptor: PCR may preferentially amplify shorter templates, but because patient and control samples were amplified and corrected together, any resulting skew would affect both groups equally. Because cDNA was sequenced instead of genomic DNA, activated cells with high expression could be over-represented, although the groups did not differ in activation or CD3 levels. Because the HLA sub-analyses included only small numbers of individuals, any influence of HLA type on TCRB rearrangement was left unresolved. A moderate but significant shortening of TCRB CDR3 length was observed in type 1 diabetes patients in all four CD4+ subsets. Naive, central memory and regulatory TCRB repertoires appeared more similar among patients than among healthy donors. At VDJ recombination sites, type 1 diabetes patients had fewer insertions and more deleted nucleotides, which implies abnormalities in thymic rearrangement.

A single peripheral blood draw of approximately 110 mL on average was collected from each donor into heparinised tubes. Using a panel that included CD45RO, CCR7, CD25, CD127, CD95 and CD27, naive, central memory, regulatory and stem cell-like memory CD4+ T cells were sorted on a BD FACSAria II. Purity was above 98% for every sorted population. PBMCs were isolated immediately by Lymphoprep density gradient centrifugation and stained directly without culture. To minimize batch effects, samples were stained and sorted in pairs, one healthy donor with one patient per experiment. This clone was recorded a few times. The clone's antigen remains unknown. Base qualities are not recorded, but no much larger clone differs from it by a single base. Trimming takes 2 bases off V and 11 bases off J; junction bases not matched to a gene: 4. From the cysteine up to the phenylalanine, the CDR3 has a length of 13 residues. Just the 39-base CDR3 DNA is kept, in frame starting at base 1. Via the germline V gene, CDR1 is SGHTS and CDR2 YDEGEE.

The entire amount of isolated RNA was reverse transcribed using the High Capacity cDNA Reverse Transcription Kit, so the sequenced TCRB transcripts were expressed ones. Deep immunoSEQ sequencing was applied to naive, central memory and regulatory T cell samples, giving an average of roughly 3.5 million total reads per sample. Sorted cells were lysed in RLT buffer, and RNA was extracted using DNase-treated RNeasy Micro or Mini kits according to cell number. To prevent cross-contamination, each cell subset was processed individually, whereas patient and healthy donor samples were processed jointly. The immunoSEQ multiplex PCR was used to amplify TCRB sequences from cDNA, yielding 87-bp fragments that span the CDR3 region. The amplicons were sequenced using the Illumina HiSeq platform. As for the authors' bioinformatics: Synthetic template baselines were used to correct PCR bias computationally, reads within Hamming distance 2 were collapsed together, and singletons that could not be merged were discarded. Reads were aligned to IMGT to assign V, D and J genes, CDR3 length, and insertions or deletions at six rearrangement sites. Within each subset, clonotype counts were normalized to sorted cell number, after which true diversity and Gini coefficients were computed with the tcR R package. The overlap coefficient, calculated on TCRB nucleotide sequences, was used to quantify repertoire sharing. TCRdb stores this immuneACCESS table with in-frame sequences only. Part of the clones is absent; in the studies checked, under half of the shortfall reflects unresolved V genes, and no reason is known for the rest. V and J calls and clone size are copied from that table; D and trimming were computed from the DNA. The sample table lists around 340,000 clones, over 7% of them with a count of one. The leading ten clones occupy around 1% of the sample.

In this chain, TRBV5-8 is recombined with TRBJ1-4; TRBD1 agrees with 9 junctional bases. The sequenced sample was central memory CD4+ T cells from blood. The sequence was collected from a man aged 25 to 45 with type 1 diabetes. CDR3 protein: CASSFRQGEKLFF. In nucleotide form, the sequence is TGTGCCAGCAGCTTCCGACAGGGGGAGAAACTGTTTTTT.